This record concerns one TCR beta chain sequence. The same CDR3 also results from other DNA sequences found in this sample. The entry originates in a study of shared clonotypes between healthy human individuals. In the study overall: Donors had three CD4 naive, three CD4 memory, two CD8 naive and one CD8 memory plate apiece.

Genomic DNA from each subset was divided evenly over several immunoSEQ plates. As originally analysed: ImmunoSEQ output lacked quality scores and full-length reads, limiting matched filtering. Clones were read by immunoSEQ multiplex PCR, and TCRdb kept only the in-frame ones, dropping some. That table supplies the V and J calls and clone size; D and trimming were determined from the DNA. The data show more than 2 million clones, around 95% seen once. Looked up from germline, CDR1 is SGHAT and CDR2 is FQNNGV. This CDR3 spans 15 amino acids. With V trimmed by 5 bases and J by 1 base, 5 bases remained unmatched. Cells designated naive CD8 were CD45RO-negative and were positively selected for CCR7, with terminally differentiated effector memory CD45RA+ cells excluded. Nashville, Tennessee was home to all donors, each a Caucasian adult.

The clonotype was recovered from a man aged 18 to 30 in good health. Some clones in this sample may be carry-over from other donors' samples. The chain links TRBV11-2 to TRBJ2-1; 7 nucleotides agree with TRBD2. The sequencing sample was made of naive CD8+ T cells from PBMCs. This CDR3 is CASSLGGGSYNEQFF. CDR3 sequence (DNA): TGTGCCAGCAGCCTCGGGGGAGGGTCCTACAATGAGCAGTTCTTC. Looking up the rest from reference TRBV11-2 and TRBJ2-1 gives the full variable domain: EAGVAQSPRYKIIEKRQSVAFWCNPISGHATLYWYQQILGQGPKLLIQFQNNGVVDDSQLPKDRFSAERLKGVDSTLKIQPAKLEDSAVYLCASSLGGGSYNEQFFGPGTRLTVL.